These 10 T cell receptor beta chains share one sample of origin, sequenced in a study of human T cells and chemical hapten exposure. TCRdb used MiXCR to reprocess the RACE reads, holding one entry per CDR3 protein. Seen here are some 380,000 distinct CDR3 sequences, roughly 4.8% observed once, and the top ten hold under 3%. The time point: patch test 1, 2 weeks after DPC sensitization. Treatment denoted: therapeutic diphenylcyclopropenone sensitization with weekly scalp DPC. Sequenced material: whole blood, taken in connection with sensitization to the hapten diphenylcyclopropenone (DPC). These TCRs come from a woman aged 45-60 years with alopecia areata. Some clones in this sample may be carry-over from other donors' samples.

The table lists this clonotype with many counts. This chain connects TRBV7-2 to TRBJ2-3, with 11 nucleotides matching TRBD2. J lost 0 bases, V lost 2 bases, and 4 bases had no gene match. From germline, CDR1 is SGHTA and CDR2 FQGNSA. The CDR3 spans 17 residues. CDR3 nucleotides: TGTGCCAGCAGCTTAATAGCGGGGGGGAGGAGCACAGATACGCAGTATTTT. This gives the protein CASSLIAGGRSTDTQYF.

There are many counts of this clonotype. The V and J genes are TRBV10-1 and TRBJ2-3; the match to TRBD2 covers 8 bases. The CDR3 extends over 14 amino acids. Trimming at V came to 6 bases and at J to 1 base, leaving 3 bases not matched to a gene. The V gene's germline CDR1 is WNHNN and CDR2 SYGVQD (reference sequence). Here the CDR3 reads CASSVTSGTDTQYF. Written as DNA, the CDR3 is TGCGCCAGCAGCGTGACTAGCGGCACAGATACGCAGTATTTT.

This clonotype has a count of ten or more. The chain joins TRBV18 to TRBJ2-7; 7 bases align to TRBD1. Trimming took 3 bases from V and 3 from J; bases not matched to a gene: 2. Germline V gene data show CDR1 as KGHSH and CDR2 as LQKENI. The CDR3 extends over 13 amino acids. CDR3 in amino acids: CASSPGQSYEQYF. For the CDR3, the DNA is TGTGCCAGCTCACCGGGACAGAGCTACGAGCAGTACTTC.

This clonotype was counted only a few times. CDR3 nucleotide sequence: TGCAGTGCTGGAGGCCTAGCGCCCCAGTACTTC. This encodes CSAGGLAPQYF. The V and J genes are TRBV20-1 and TRBJ2-5; D is perhaps TRBD2 (6 bases). V was clipped by 5 bases and J by 9 bases, with 13 bases between them. The CDR3 consists of 11 residues. Germline V lookup: CDR1 DFQATT, CDR2 SNEGSKA (reference sequence).

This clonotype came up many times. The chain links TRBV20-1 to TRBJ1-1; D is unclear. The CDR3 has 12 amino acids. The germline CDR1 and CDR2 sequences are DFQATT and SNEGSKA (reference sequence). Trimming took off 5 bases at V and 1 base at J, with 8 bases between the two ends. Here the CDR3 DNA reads TGCAGTGCTCCCGACCAGAACACTGAAGCTTTCTTT. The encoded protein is CSAPDQNTEAFF.

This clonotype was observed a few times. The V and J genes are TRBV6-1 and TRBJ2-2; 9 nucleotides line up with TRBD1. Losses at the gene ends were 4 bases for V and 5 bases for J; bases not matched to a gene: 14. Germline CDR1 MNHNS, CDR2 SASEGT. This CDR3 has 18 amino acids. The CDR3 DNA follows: TGTGCCAGCAGTGTGAGGACAGGGGCAGGTAGAGAAACCGGGGAGCTGTTTTTT. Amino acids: CASSVRTGAGRETGELFF.

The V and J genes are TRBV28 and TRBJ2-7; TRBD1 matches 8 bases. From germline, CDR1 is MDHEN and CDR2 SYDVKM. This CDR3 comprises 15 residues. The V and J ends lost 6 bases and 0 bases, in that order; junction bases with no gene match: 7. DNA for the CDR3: TGTGCCAGCAGCCTCGACAGGGGTCTCTCCTACGAGCAGTACTTC. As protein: CASSLDRGLSYEQYF.

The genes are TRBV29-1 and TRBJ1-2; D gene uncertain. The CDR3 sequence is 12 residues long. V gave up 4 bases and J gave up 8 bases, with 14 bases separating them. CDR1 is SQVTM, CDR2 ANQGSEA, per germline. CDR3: CSVGEVTRGYTF. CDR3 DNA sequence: TGCAGCGTTGGAGAAGTAACTCGAGGCTACACCTTC.

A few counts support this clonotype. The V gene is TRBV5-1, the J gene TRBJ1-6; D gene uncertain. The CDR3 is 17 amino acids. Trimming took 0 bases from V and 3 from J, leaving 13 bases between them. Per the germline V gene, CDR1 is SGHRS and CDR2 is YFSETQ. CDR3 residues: CASSLVPLKGYNSPLHF. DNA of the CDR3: TGCGCCAGCAGCTTGGTCCCGCTTAAGGGCTATAATTCACCCCTCCACTTT.

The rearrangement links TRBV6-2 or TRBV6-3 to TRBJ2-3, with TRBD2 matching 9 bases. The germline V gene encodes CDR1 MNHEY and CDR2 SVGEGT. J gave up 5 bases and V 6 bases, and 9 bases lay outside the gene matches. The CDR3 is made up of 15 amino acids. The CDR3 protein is CASSRPGLAKDTQYF. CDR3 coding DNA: TGTGCCAGCAGCCGCCCGGGACTAGCAAAAGATACGCAGTATTTT.